A single T cell receptor (beta chain) is shown here with its context. The V gene's germline CDR1 is SGHRS and CDR2 YFSETQ. The CDR3 runs to 15 residues. Trimming took 4 bases from V and 0 from J, leaving 14 bases between them. This record belongs to a study of blood T cell repertoires in COVID-19. For the study at large: Samples of COVID-19 (acute and convalescent) were obtained from the United States, Italy and Spain. Nucleic acid was either cDNA or gDNA, and it came from T cells, B-cell-depleted T cells, or PBMCs.

Enrolled during active infection, Seattle patients were then followed longitudinally. The authors' processing: Estimated nucleated cell counts came from reference gene primer amplification. Produced via immunoSEQ multiplex PCR; TCRdb's table is partial and in-frame only. V, J and clone size reflect that table, while D and trimming were determined from the DNA. The sample has roughly 160,000 clones, about 88% seen once; the top ten hold more than 5%. Specimen: peripheral blood. The V and J genes are TRBV5-1 and TRBJ2-7, with a tentative D call TRBD2 (5 bases). This receptor was taken from a woman aged 50 to 60 with COVID-19, enrolled during active disease. The CDR3 protein is CASSQRGGISYEQYF. The CDR3 DNA is TGCGCCAGCAGCCAACGAGGAGGCATCTCCTACGAGCAGTACTTC.